The 8 T cell receptor beta chains below were found in one sample sequenced in a study of radiotherapy plus CTLA-4 blockade in lung cancer. Some clones are missing from TCRdb's copy, which holds only in-frame ones; the method was immunoSEQ multiplex PCR. Of more than 75,000 clones listed, around 79% are singletons. The source was peripheral blood, collected from a patient treated with radiotherapy plus ipilimumab. All receptors derive from a human donor with non-small cell lung cancer who had a partial response to radiotherapy plus ipilimumab. Some clones in this sample may be carry-over from other donors' samples.

Only one count was recorded for this clone. The rearrangement links TRBV7-8 to TRBJ2-3; 10 nucleotides line up with TRBD2. This CDR3 comprises 13 residues. Trimming cost V 4 bases and J 11 bases; bases outside gene matches: 6. The germline V gene has CDR1 SGHVS and CDR2 FQNEAQ. This CDR3 reads CASSYRLAGVQYF. The CDR3, as DNA: TGTGCCAGCAGCTACAGACTAGCGGGCGTGCAGTATTTT.

This clone has a handful of counts. The chain couples TRBV7-6 to TRBJ2-1; no firm D call. The germline gives CDR1 SGHVS, CDR2 FNYEAQ. V was pared by 0 bases and J by 4 bases, with 16 bases between. The CDR3 is 17 amino acids. As DNA, the CDR3 is TGTGCCAGCAGCTTAGCGCTACCCGGGTGGATATACAATGAGCAGTTCTTC. It is translated as CASSLALPGWIYNEQFF.

This chain joins TRBV7-2 and TRBJ2-7; no definite D call. The CDR3 length is 13 residues. Germline loops: CDR1 SGHTA, CDR2 FQGNSA. V lost 10 bases and J lost 3, with 16 bases in between. This CDR3 is CATRGNTNYEQYF. DNA of the CDR3: TGTGCCACCCGCGGAAACACTAACTACGAGCAGTACTTC.

The rearrangement joins TRBV7-2 to TRBJ2-1, with a weak D call TRBD2 (6 bases). CDR1 and CDR2 from the germline V gene are SGHTA and FQGNSA. Trimming left V 1 base short and J 3 bases short, with 13 bases between. The CDR3 loop spans 16 amino acids. The CDR3 bases are TGTGCCAGCAGCTTAGGTTCTCCGGGGGACTACAATGAGCAGTTCTTC. This gives the protein CASSLGSPGDYNEQFF. Combining the CDR3 with reference TRBV7-2 and TRBJ2-1 gives the whole variable domain GAGVSQSPSNKVTEKGKDVELRCDPISGHTALYWYRQSLGQGLEFLIYFQGNSAPDKSGLPSDRFSAERTGGSVSTLTIQRTQQEDSAVYLCASSLGSPGDYNEQFFGPGTRLTVL.

CDR3 nucleotide sequence: TGTGCCAGCACACCAGTGGACAGGGAAAGTTCACCCCTCCACTTT. Its translation: CASTPVDRESSPLHF. This chain joins TRBV28 and TRBJ1-6; 8 nucleotides match TRBD1. The CDR3 consists of 15 residues. V shed 7 bases, J shed 9 bases, and the junction held 11 bases outside the gene matches. Germline assignment: CDR1 MDHEN and CDR2 SYDVKM.

This chain connects TRBV28 to TRBJ2-7, with D perhaps matching TRBD2 (7 bases). Germline CDR1 reads MDHEN; CDR2 reads SYDVKM. This CDR3 has 14 residues. Between the trimmed V and J ends, which lost 8 bases and 3 bases, there was a span of 17 bases. CDR3 nucleotides: TGTGCCAGCGCGTCGGGGGGCCCAAACTACGAGCAGTACTTC. Amino acids: CASASGGPNYEQYF.

This chain joins TRBV2 and TRBJ1-6; 7 positions match TRBD1. The V and J ends lost 6 bases and 10 bases, in that order; junction bases with no gene match: 12. Germline CDR1 reads SNHLY; CDR2 reads FYNNEI. CDR3 size: 15 residues. The CDR3 sequence is CASRPTGEGWSPLHF. The DNA of the CDR3 is TGTGCCAGCAGACCTACAGGGGAAGGCTGGTCACCCCTCCACTTT.

The rearrangement uses TRBV11-2 and TRBJ2-3; D unclear. Trimming took off 2 bases at V and 0 bases at J, with 6 bases between the two ends. Germline V CDR1 and CDR2: SGHAT, FQNNGV. This CDR3 contains 14 residues. CDR3 amino acids: CASSLQSSTDTQYF. The CDR3 nucleotides read TGTGCCAGCAGCTTACAGTCCAGCACAGATACGCAGTATTTT.